This T cell receptor (beta chain) was documented in a study of blood T cell repertoires in COVID-19. As originally analysed: Reference gene primer amplification gave nucleated cell count estimates. Using immunoSEQ multiplex PCR, the repertoire was profiled, and TCRdb retains in-frame clones only, with some absent. The V and J calls and clone size were taken over from that table, and D and trimming were inferred from the DNA. The sample holds a few hundred thousand clones, roughly 90% seen once. The participants were between about 18 and 90 years old and came from under 25 US areas. Cohorts were assigned according to the clinical history that participants reported. The recovered donors of Cohort 3 showed two negative PCRs, clearance, or symptom resolution. This CDR3 has 14 residues. Germline V lookup: CDR1 MNHEY, CDR2 SVGAGI. The V gene end was trimmed by 5 bases and the J gene end by 4 bases; junction bases not matched to a gene: 4.

The sample was PBMCs or T cells enriched from blood (not recorded which). J is TRBJ1-4 and V is TRBV6-5, with 7 nucleotides matching TRBD1. The clonotype was recovered from a woman in her 40s who had recovered from COVID-19. The CDR3: CASSRTGFNEKLFF. Written as DNA, the CDR3 is TGTGCCAGCAGTCGGACAGGCTTTAATGAAAAACTGTTTTTT.